Below, 32 T cell receptor beta chains from the same sample are listed, as sequenced in a study of T cell clonotyping in hematopoietic cell transplantation. The table came from immunoSEQ multiplex PCR; TCRdb's copy has only in-frame clones and leaves some out. The sample records several thousand clones, around 16% being singletons. The sample in question was peripheral blood mononuclear cells, obtained 30 days after allogeneic stem cell transplant. These receptors originate from a male patient aged 45-60 years who had an allogeneic stem cell transplant from a related donor, so the T cells may come from the graft donor. Some clones in this sample may be carry-over from other donors' samples.

This clone was observed a few times. The chain uses TRBV25-1 and TRBJ1-2; possible D gene TRBD1, 5 bases. The germline gives CDR1 MGHDK, CDR2 SYGVNS. This CDR3 comprises 13 residues. The germline V and J ends were trimmed by 2 bases and 10 bases, with 14 bases remaining between them. CDR3 in DNA: TGTGCCAGCAGTGAAGCCGGGACTCTTGACTACACCTTC. Encoded protein: CASSEAGTLDYTF.

The chain is built from TRBV30 and TRBJ2-7, with no clear D. This CDR3 region has 12 residues. The V end lost 0 bases, the J end lost 5 bases, and 8 bases lay between the germline ends. Per germline, CDR1 GTSNPN and CDR2 SVGIG (reference sequence). CDR3: CAWSVTRHEQYF. The DNA of the CDR3 is TGTGCCTGGAGTGTAACCCGACACGAGCAGTACTTC. The full variable domain, its missing parts supplied by reference TRBV30 and TRBJ2-7, is SQTIHQWPATLVQPVGSPLSLECTVEGTSNPNLYWYRQAAGRGLQLLFYSVGIGQISSEVPQNLSASRPQDRQFILSSKKLLLSDSGFYLCAWSVTRHEQYFGPGTRLTVT.

Sample share makes this clone medium-sized (0.01 to 0.1%). The J gene is TRBJ1-6, the V gene TRBV4-3, with TRBD1 identical over 7 bases. CDR3 length equals 15 residues. Germline CDR1 LGHNA, CDR2 YSLEER. V shed 3 bases, J shed 4 bases, and the junction held 3 bases outside the gene matches. Here the CDR3 DNA reads TGCGCCAGCAGCCAGCCGGGACAGTATAATTCACCCCTCCACTTT. Protein sequence: CASSQPGQYNSPLHF.

This rearrangement joins TRBV30 to TRBJ1-6; D is ambiguous. V lost 3 bases, J lost 7 bases, and 10 bases lay in between. There are 13 residues in the CDR3. Germline loops: CDR1 GTSNPN, CDR2 SVGIG (reference sequence). CDR3 protein: CAWSKFGNSPLHF. CDR3 nucleotides: TGTGCCTGGAGCAAGTTTGGAAATTCACCCCTCCACTTT.

The chain couples TRBV30 to TRBJ1-5, with D unclear. The CDR3 is 12 residues long. The V end lost 2 bases, the J end lost 2 bases, and 4 bases lay between the germline ends. The germline CDR1 and CDR2 sequences are GTSNPN and SVGIG (reference sequence). CDR3 sequence (DNA): TGTGCCTGGAGTTCCGGCAATCAGCCCCAGCATTTT. It codes for CAWSSGNQPQHF.

In this sample, this clone is medium-sized. The chain employs TRBV5-6 and TRBJ2-1; TRBD2 is a possible D gene (5 bases). Trimming took off 6 bases at V and 8 bases at J, with 18 bases between the two ends. CDR1 is SGHDT, CDR2 YYEEEE, per germline. The CDR3 is 14 residues long. The CDR3 DNA reads as TGTGCCAGCAACCCCTGGGGAGAGCGAGATGAGCAGTTCTTC. It yields the protein CASNPWGERDEQFF.

V and J are TRBV28 and TRBJ1-2, with 10 bases that match TRBD1. CDR1 and CDR2 from the germline V gene are MDHEN and SYDVKM. The trim removed 6 bases at V and 6 bases at J, leaving 10 bases unmatched. CDR3 length: 15 residues. This CDR3 is CASRTTGTGENGYTF. The DNA of the CDR3 is TGTGCCAGCAGAACAACCGGGACAGGGGAGAATGGCTACACCTTC.

This clone showed up just a few times. The V call is TRBV5-1, the J call TRBJ2-1; 10 bases are shared with TRBD2. Germline loops: CDR1 SGHRS, CDR2 YFSETQ. This CDR3 spans 14 amino acids. With 2 bases clipped from V and 8 bases from J, the junction kept 4 bases outside the gene matches. CDR3 region: CASSFTSGKDEQFF. CDR3 nucleotides: TGCGCCAGCAGCTTTACTAGCGGGAAGGATGAGCAGTTCTTC.

This clone was seen a few times. The J gene is TRBJ2-7, the V gene TRBV4-2; no clear D. The CDR3 runs to 13 residues. Germline CDR1 is LGHNA and CDR2 is YNFKEQ. The germline V and J ends were trimmed by 0 bases and 4 bases, with 7 bases remaining between them. CDR3 sequence reads: CASSQDVEYEQYF. The DNA of the CDR3 is TGTGCCAGCAGCCAAGATGTGGAATACGAGCAGTACTTC.

The chain couples TRBV30 to TRBJ1-6; possibly TRBD1 for D (5 bases). The length of the CDR3 is 15 residues. Germline V gene sequence: CDR1 GTSNPN, CDR2 SVGIG (reference sequence). The V gene lost 3 bases and the J gene lost 8 bases, with 17 bases spanning the gap. CDR3 amino acids: CAWSGRGGSDSPLHF. The CDR3 DNA follows: TGTGCCTGGAGCGGACGCGGGGGTTCCGATTCACCCCTCCACTTT.

About this clone: At one end the junction does not follow the germline gene, possibly because of a read error. The V and J genes are TRBV27 and TRBJ2-7; a possible D gene is TRBD2 (5 bases). There are 13 residues in the CDR3. Germline V CDR1 and CDR2: MNHEY, SMNVEV (reference sequence). The CDR3 reads CASSFTKGRTEDF. CDR3 bases: TGTGCCAGCAGTTTCACCAAAGGACGGACGGAGGACTTC.

This clone has just a few counts. This chain links TRBV28 with TRBJ2-2, with TRBD2 matching over 11 bases. Germline loops: CDR1 MDHEN, CDR2 SYDVKM. CDR3 length equals 20 residues. V shed 6 bases, J shed 2 bases, and the junction held 17 bases outside the gene matches. The CDR3 reads CASSDPPGASGGPNTGELFF. CDR3 nucleotide sequence: TGTGCCAGCAGCGACCCACCGGGAGCTAGCGGGGGGCCAAACACCGGGGAGCTGTTTTTT.

This clone was detected only a few times. This chain joins TRBV5-6 and TRBJ1-2; a weak D match, TRBD1 (6 bases). Trimming removed 0 bases from V and 6 bases from J, with 15 bases in between. Looked up from germline, CDR1 is SGHDT and CDR2 is YYEEEE. The CDR3 runs to 15 residues. CDR3 sequence: CASSLGDTLLNGYTF. DNA for the CDR3: TGTGCCAGCAGCTTGGGGGACACCCTCCTCAATGGCTACACCTTC.

The rearrangement joins TRBV13 to TRBJ2-7; 7 bases are shared with TRBD1. Germline V lookup: CDR1 PRHDT, CDR2 FYEKMQ (reference sequence). V shed 4 bases, J shed 2 bases, and the junction held 2 bases outside the gene matches. This CDR3 is 13 amino acids long. CDR3: CASSSTGAYEQYF. The DNA for the CDR3 is TGTGCCAGCAGCTCAACAGGGGCCTACGAGCAGTACTTC.

The gene calls are TRBV30 and TRBJ1-5; TRBD1 matches 7 bases. J lost 5 bases, V lost 0 bases, and 7 bases had no gene match. The CDR3 length is 15 residues. Germline lookup yields CDR1 GTSNPN and CDR2 SVGIG (reference sequence). DNA for the CDR3: TGTGCCTGGAGTGTCGAGAACAGGGGCGATCAGCCCCAGCATTTT. It encodes CAWSVENRGDQPQHF.

This clone has only a few counts. The chain links TRBV30 to TRBJ2-3; D uncertain. V was pared by 0 bases and J by 6 bases, with 7 bases between. This CDR3 is built from 12 residues. CDR1 is GTSNPN and CDR2 is SVGIG in the germline V gene (reference sequence). CDR3 sequence: CAWSVRDDTQYF. CDR3 sequence (DNA): TGTGCCTGGAGTGTGAGAGATGATACGCAGTATTTT. The whole variable domain, filled in from reference TRBV30 and TRBJ2-3, reads SQTIHQWPATLVQPVGSPLSLECTVEGTSNPNLYWYRQAAGRGLQLLFYSVGIGQISSEVPQNLSASRPQDRQFILSSKKLLLSDSGFYLCAWSVRDDTQYFGPGTRLTVL.

This clone turned up a few times. This sequence joins TRBV29-1 and TRBJ1-5; TRBD1 aligns across 7 bases. V lost 7 bases and J lost 5; bases outside the gene matches: 8. This CDR3 is built from 13 residues. Germline loops: CDR1 SQVTM, CDR2 ANQGSEA. CDR3 nucleotides: TGCAGCGCGATAGGGGGCGCGGATCAGCCCCAGCATTTT. This gives the protein CSAIGGADQPQHF.

This clone appeared a few times. The rearrangement uses TRBV11-2 and TRBJ1-1; D remains ambiguous. Germline V gene lookup returns CDR1 SGHAT and CDR2 FQNNGV. Trimming removed 0 bases at V and 1 base at J, with 12 bases between. The CDR3 totals 16 residues. CDR3 loop: CASSLDLADWNTEAFF. The CDR3 region has the DNA TGTGCCAGCAGCTTAGATTTGGCAGATTGGAACACTGAAGCTTTCTTT.

This clone was seen more than once but under ten times. The gene calls are TRBV30 and TRBJ2-3; D might be TRBD1 (5 bases). CDR1 is GTSNPN, CDR2 SVGIG, per germline (reference sequence). Deletions cut 1 base from V and 4 bases from J, with 9 bases between. The CDR3 is 13 amino acids. CDR3 nucleotide sequence: TGTGCCTGGAGTGGGACAACCCCAGATACGCAGTATTTT. The encoded protein is CAWSGTTPDTQYF. Combining the CDR3 with reference TRBV30 and TRBJ2-3 gives the whole variable domain SQTIHQWPATLVQPVGSPLSLECTVEGTSNPNLYWYRQAAGRGLQLLFYSVGIGQISSEVPQNLSASRPQDRQFILSSKKLLLSDSGFYLCAWSGTTPDTQYFGPGTRLTVL.

There are a few counts of this clone. This chain connects TRBV28 to TRBJ2-5; D not resolved. Germline CDR1 is MDHEN and CDR2 is SYDVKM. V was cut by 6 bases and J by 3 bases, with 14 bases left in between. This CDR3 has 14 amino acids. CDR3 protein: CASSPLGIEETQYF. The CDR3 bases are TGTGCCAGCAGCCCCCTCGGTATAGAAGAGACCCAGTACTTC.

The table lists this clone with a few counts. The V call is TRBV6-5, the J call TRBJ1-3; unclear D gene. The CDR3 loop spans 13 amino acids. V was clipped by 5 bases and J by 2 bases, with 7 bases between them. Germline-derived CDR1 and CDR2 are MNHEY and SVGAGI. The CDR3 DNA reads as TGTGCCAGCAGTCAAACAGCTGGAAACACCATATATTTT. Its translation is CASSQTAGNTIYF.

The chain recombines TRBV30 with TRBJ1-6, with D perhaps TRBD1 (5 bases). The V gene lost 6 bases and the J gene lost 11 bases, with 17 bases spanning the gap. Germline lookup yields CDR1 GTSNPN and CDR2 SVGIG (reference sequence). The CDR3 loop spans 13 amino acids. CDR3 loop: CACRDGGGPPLHF. The CDR3 bases are TGTGCCTGCCGGGACGGGGGAGGGCCACCCCTCCACTTT. Based on the CDR3 plus reference TRBV30 and TRBJ1-6, the full variable domain is SQTIHQWPATLVQPVGSPLSLECTVEGTSNPNLYWYRQAAGRGLQLLFYSVGIGQISSEVPQNLSASRPQDRQFILSSKKLLLSDSGFYLCACRDGGGPPLHFGNGTRLTVT.

A few counts support this clone. V gene TRBV30 combines with J gene TRBJ2-7, with no clear D. The length of the CDR3 is 12 residues. Trimming removed 2 bases at V and 6 bases at J, with 11 bases between. The V gene's germline CDR1 is GTSNPN and CDR2 SVGIG (reference sequence). Here the CDR3 DNA reads TGTGCCTGGAGTCTCGGCGGTGGCGAGCAGTACTTC. Its protein product is CAWSLGGGEQYF.

Details on this clone: At one boundary the junction diverges from the germline segment, which might be a read error. The chain employs TRBV28 and TRBJ1-1; D perhaps matches TRBD1 (5 bases). Germline V CDR1 and CDR2: MDHEN, SYDVKM. The CDR3 extends over 13 amino acids. CDR3 sequence reads: CASSLDLGAEAFF. For the CDR3, the DNA is TGCGCCAGCAGTTTGGACCTGGGGGCTGAAGCTTTCTTT.

In its sample, this clone was seen a few times. The chain employs TRBV5-6 and TRBJ2-7, with 7 bases identical to TRBD1. V lost 0 bases, J lost 4 bases, and 4 bases stayed unmatched. The CDR3 runs 14 residues. Germline CDR1 reads SGHDT; CDR2 reads YYEEEE. The CDR3 DNA reads as TGTGCCAGCAGCTTGGGACAGGGCCGGTACGAGCAGTACTTC. Its protein is CASSLGQGRYEQYF.

The chain recombines TRBV30 with TRBJ2-3; 11 positions match TRBD2. Germline lookup yields CDR1 GTSNPN and CDR2 SVGIG (reference sequence). Losses at the gene ends were 0 bases for V and 0 bases for J; bases not matched to a gene: 5. CDR3 size: 17 residues. CDR3 amino acids: CAWSVPGLAASTDTQYF. Written as DNA, the CDR3 is TGTGCCTGGAGTGTACCGGGACTAGCGGCTAGCACAGATACGCAGTATTTT.

V is TRBV30 and J is TRBJ1-5; 12 bases line up with TRBD1. The germline gives CDR1 GTSNPN, CDR2 SVGIG (reference sequence). The CDR3 covers 16 residues. V trimming: 2 bases; J trimming: 2 bases; junction bases outside the gene matches: 4. CDR3 in DNA: TGTGCCTGGAGTCCGGGGACAGGGGGCGGCAATCAGCCCCAGCATTTT. It encodes CAWSPGTGGGNQPQHF.

The chain links TRBV28 to TRBJ1-5; D remains ambiguous. Germline loops: CDR1 MDHEN, CDR2 SYDVKM. The length of the CDR3 is 14 residues. V lost 1 base, J lost 5 bases, and 9 bases lay in between. CDR3 residues: CASSLSAGDQPQHF. The CDR3 DNA sequence: TGTGCCAGCAGTTTATCAGCGGGAGATCAGCCCCAGCATTTT. The full variable domain, with the rest looked up from reference TRBV28 and TRBJ1-5, is DVKVTQSSRYLVKRTGEKVFLECVQDMDHENMFWYRQDPGLGLRLIYFSYDVKMKEKGDIPEGYSVSREKKERFSLILESASTNQTSMYLCASSLSAGDQPQHFGDGTRLSIL.

The gene calls are TRBV30 and TRBJ1-6; D call uncertain. The germline V gene encodes CDR1 GTSNPN and CDR2 SVGIG (reference sequence). The CDR3 runs 13 residues. Trimming left V 1 base short and J 8 bases short, with 9 bases between. CDR3: CAWSGPRDSPLHF. The DNA for the CDR3 is TGTGCCTGGAGTGGCCCTAGGGATTCACCCCTCCACTTT.

This clone has a handful of counts. The chain joins TRBV5-6 to TRBJ2-3, with D tentatively TRBD1 or TRBD2 (5 bases each). Germline assignment: CDR1 SGHDT and CDR2 YYEEEE. V lost 6 bases and J lost 6, with 8 bases in between. The CDR3 runs to 11 residues. CDR3: CASIRGDTQYF. CDR3 DNA: TGTGCCAGCATTCGGGGCGATACGCAGTATTTT.

This clone was counted a few times. CDR3 nucleotide sequence: TGTGCCAGCAGCCCGAATGCGGGAGTTCAGGCCCAGTACTTC. It translates to CASSPNAGVQAQYF. The genes are TRBV27 and TRBJ2-5; TRBD2 agrees at 7 bases. The J segment lost 9 bases and the V segment lost 6 bases, leaving 13 bases of the junction unmatched. Germline assignment: CDR1 MNHEY and CDR2 SMNVEV (reference sequence). The CDR3 runs 14 residues.

This clone was picked up a small number of times. The chain uses TRBV29-1 and TRBJ1-2; possibly TRBD1 for D (5 bases). V was trimmed by 6 bases and J by 5 bases, leaving 16 bases between them. This CDR3 is 13 amino acids long. The germline V gene has CDR1 SQVTM and CDR2 ANQGSEA. The DNA for the CDR3 is TGCAGCGTCACCTCGGGGGGGTCGTATGGCTACACCTTC. It specifies CSVTSGGSYGYTF.